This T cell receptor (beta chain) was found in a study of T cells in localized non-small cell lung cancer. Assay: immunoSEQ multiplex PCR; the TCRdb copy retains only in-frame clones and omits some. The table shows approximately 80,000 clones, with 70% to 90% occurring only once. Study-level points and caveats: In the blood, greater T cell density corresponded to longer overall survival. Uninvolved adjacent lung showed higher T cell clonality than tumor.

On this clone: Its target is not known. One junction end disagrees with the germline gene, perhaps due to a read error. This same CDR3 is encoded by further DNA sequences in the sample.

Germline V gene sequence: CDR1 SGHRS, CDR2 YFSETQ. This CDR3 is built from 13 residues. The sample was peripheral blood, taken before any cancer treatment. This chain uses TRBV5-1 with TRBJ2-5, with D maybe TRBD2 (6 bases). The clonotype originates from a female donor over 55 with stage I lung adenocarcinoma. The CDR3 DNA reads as TGCGCCAGCAGCATAGCGGTTCAAGGGACCCAGTACTTC. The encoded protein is CASSIAVQGTQYF.